The following is a TCR beta chain sequence with its context. Its antigen is currently unknown. V lost 8 bases to trimming and J lost 3 bases, with 13 bases between them. The CDR3 runs to 13 residues. Germline V gene lookup returns CDR1 LNHDA and CDR2 SQIVND (reference sequence). This record belongs to a study of OX40 agonist ivuxolimab in advanced cancers. Turning to the study itself: Patients were treated with ivuxolimab, an agonistic anti-OX40 (CD134) antibody. Study-wide results and caveats: In general, CD8+ T cells held more expanded clones than CD4+ did, on average. Not determined was the antigen specificity of the expanded peripheral T cells.

Clones were read by immunoSEQ multiplex PCR, and TCRdb kept only the in-frame ones, dropping some. The top ten clones hold around 4% of a sample with tens of thousands of clones, around 90% of them seen once. The TCR comes from an adult with an advanced solid tumor such as melanoma, head and neck, liver or kidney cancer. This chain connects TRBV19 to TRBJ1-2; D call uncertain. The sequencing used CD4+ or CD8+ T cells sorted from blood, collected in a trial of the OX40 agonist ivuxolimab. CDR3 DNA: TGTGCCAGTGCAGCCGGGCGTGACTATGGCTACACCTTC. Translating it yields CASAAGRDYGYTF.